This entry describes one T cell receptor beta chain. The antigen it recognizes is unknown. One base away there is no much larger clone; base qualities are not given. The sample comes from a study of T cell responses to AZD1222 COVID-19 vaccine (dated by TCRdb to the early 2020s). Describing the broader study: A total of 233 trial participants underwent TCR sequencing, of whom some 210 received two doses of AZD1222 and some 26 received two doses of the MenACWY control vaccine. Trial participants were enrolled by age into 18-55, 56-69 and 70-plus year subgroups, with approximately 150, 28 and 58 TCR-sequenced participants respectively.

Study-wide findings and limitations: Reportedly, close to half of the unique spike-specific TCRs recognized epitopes lying outside the regions that are mutated in the B.1.351 and B.1.1.7 variants. Because no day 14 peak-response samples were available, the repertoires could be characterized only after the peak T cell response. In the small 56-69-year group, the increase in depth fell short of significance, most likely because of low power. Vaccine-associated CD4 TCRs spanned the whole spike protein, with dominant responses in regions 160-218 and 743-854. A significant rise in spike-specific TCR breadth and depth was observed after two AZD1222 doses relative to day 0 and relative to MenACWY recipients. Conclusions about previously exposed vaccinees were limited because only 5 or 6 AZD1222 recipients were SARS-CoV-2 seropositive at baseline. Most participants were white British and females outnumbered males, and the authors suggested that clonal diversity may have been underestimated.

The time point label on this specimen signifies: about 28 days (+/-7) after the second vaccine dose. AZD1222 recipients with second doses at about 4 weeks or about 12 weeks were pooled, because spike-specific TCR depth and breadth did not differ between schedules. Vaccinee samples came from UK trials COV001 and COV002, including a single-blind randomized controlled phase 2/3 trial of AZD1222 (ChAdOx1 nCoV-19) in healthy adults. Trial participant PBMC samples were collected at day 0 and day 28 after the second dose for TCRbeta chain sequencing. The CDR3 regions of human TCRbeta chains were analyzed by immunosequencing. The authors' analysis ran thus. Repertoire TCRs were matched against a reference library of SARS-CoV-2-specific TCRs generated with the MIRA antigen-specificity platform. Breadth was defined as the fraction of unique TCRs that were SARS-CoV-2-associated, and depth was defined as the fraction of total T cells that were SARS-CoV-2-associated. Using the MIRA data, every spike-specific TCR was mapped to the spike region that the TCR reacted to and assigned to either a CD4 or a CD8 class. Log10-transformed breadth and depth values were compared by one-way ANOVA with Sidak's multiple comparisons tests. TCRdb took this table from immuneACCESS and kept in-frame rearrangements with V and J called. Such tables lack part of the clones; where checked against another copy, unresolved V genes explain under half of the gap, and the rest is unexplained. Clone size and V and J calls were adopted from that table, with D and trimming inferred from the DNA. For this sample there are 80,000 or so clones; approximately 83% appear just once. The ten largest clones represent roughly 10% of the sample.

From a lookup of the germline V gene, CDR1 and CDR2 are SGHVS and FQNEAQ. Deletion took 1 base off V and 0 bases off J, with a span of 6 bases between the germline ends. The CDR3 starts with the cysteine, ends with the phenylalanine, and has 14 residues. Of the read, only the CDR3 DNA is kept; its 42 bases are in frame from base 1. This receptor was obtained from an adult who received the AZD1222 COVID-19 vaccine. The starting material was peripheral blood, obtained 28 days after the second AZD1222 dose. This sequence uses TRBV7-8 and TRBJ1-2, with the D segment identity uncertain. The DNA sequence is as follows: TGTGCCAGCAGCTTAGACAGTCCTAACTATGGCTACACCTTC. It codes for CASSLDSPNYGYTF.